One sample yielded the 27 T cell receptor beta chains listed below, sequenced in a study of blood T cell repertoires in COVID-19. Data came from immunoSEQ multiplex PCR; TCRdb stores just in-frame clones and leaves some out. The sample lists some 100,000 clones, roughly 92% seen once, with 5% to 7% in the top ten. Source material: peripheral blood. Receptors were obtained from a man aged 65-85 years with acute or convalescent COVID-19.

The gene calls are TRBV12-5 and TRBJ2-1; the match to TRBD2 covers 10 bases. J was trimmed by 4 bases and V by 6 bases; bases with no gene match: 3. Germline assignment: CDR1 LGHNT and CDR2 FRNRAP. This CDR3 has 14 residues. CDR3 in DNA: TGTGCTAGTGGAACTAGCGGGACTTACAATGAGCAGTTCTTC. It yields the protein CASGTSGTYNEQFF.

The V and J genes are TRBV5-4 and TRBJ1-1, with D unclear. Per germline, CDR1 SGHNT and CDR2 YYREEE (reference sequence). The CDR3 has 15 residues. V was trimmed by 3 bases and J by 0 bases, leaving 12 bases between them. In DNA form, the CDR3 reads TGTGCCAGCAGCTGGACGGGAGGAATGAACACTGAAGCTTTCTTT. It translates to CASSWTGGMNTEAFF.

The chain carries TRBV15 and TRBJ1-4; possibly TRBD1 for D (5 bases). V was pared by 1 base and J by 8 bases, with 11 bases between. Germline CDR1 LNHNV, CDR2 YYDKDF (reference sequence). The CDR3 has 14 residues. The CDR3 region has the DNA TGTGCCACCAGCAGAGGGCGGGACGGAGAAAAACTGTTTTTT. It codes for CATSRGRDGEKLFF.

The chain joins TRBV24-1 to TRBJ2-3, with D maybe TRBD1 (6 bases). Trimming removed 4 bases from V and 4 bases from J, with 14 bases in between. The CDR3 contains 15 residues. Germline CDR1 and CDR2: KGHDR and SFDVKD. CDR3 DNA: TGTGCCACCAGTGACCCCGGGACAAAACCAGATACGCAGTATTTT. It encodes CATSDPGTKPDTQYF.

The chain is built from TRBV19 and TRBJ1-2, with D unclear. The germline V gene encodes CDR1 LNHDA and CDR2 SQIVND (reference sequence). V dropped 3 bases and J dropped 0 bases, with 17 bases sitting between them. The CDR3 runs to 17 residues. The CDR3 loop is CASSIGSRHPSNYGYTF. For the CDR3, the DNA is TGTGCCAGTAGTATTGGTTCAAGACACCCGTCTAACTATGGCTACACCTTC.

This clone was seen a single time. The rearrangement links TRBV24-1 to TRBJ2-7; 7 positions agree with TRBD2. The CDR3 totals 13 residues. CDR1 and CDR2 (germline): KGHDR, SFDVKD. Germline trimming cut 6 bases from V and 3 bases from J; bases unmatched to any gene: 4. CDR3 region: CATSSGTGYEQYF. In nucleotides, the CDR3 is TGTGCCACCAGTAGCGGGACGGGCTACGAGCAGTACTTC.

The chain is built from TRBV6-5 and TRBJ2-1, with 9 bases identical to TRBD1. The CDR3 totals 16 residues. With V trimmed by 2 bases and J by 2 bases, 4 bases remained unmatched. Germline CDR1 and CDR2: MNHEY and SVGAGI. The CDR3 bases are TGTGCCAGCAGTTACGAGGGACAGGGTCCCTACAATGAGCAGTTCTTC. Translation gives CASSYEGQGPYNEQFF.

This clone was detected once. The chain combines TRBV30 with TRBJ2-3; D not certain. V was pared by 2 bases and J by 3 bases, with 18 bases between. The CDR3 is 16 amino acids. Germline V gives CDR1 GTSNPN, CDR2 SVGIG (reference sequence). The CDR3 region has the DNA TGTGCCTGGAGTTTTGCTTGGTGGAGCCTAACAGATACGCAGTATTTT. It encodes CAWSFAWWSLTDTQYF.

The chain employs TRBV2 and TRBJ2-1, with D possibly TRBD2 on 7 matching bases. Trimming took 8 bases from V and 3 from J, leaving 14 bases between them. The germline V gene has CDR1 SNHLY and CDR2 FYNNEI. There are 14 residues in the CDR3. This CDR3 is CASVIGGGYNEQFF. The CDR3 bases are TGTGCCAGCGTCATAGGGGGGGGCTACAATGAGCAGTTCTTC.

The chain's CDR3 is CASSPSVSSGNTIYF. The CDR3 DNA is TGTGCCAGCAGCCCCTCAGTCAGCTCTGGAAACACCATATATTTT. The chain combines TRBV27 with TRBJ1-3; the D is unclear. The V end was cut by 6 bases, the J end by 0 bases, with 12 bases between. CDR3 length: 15 residues. Germline V lookup: CDR1 MNHEY, CDR2 SMNVEV (reference sequence).

The chain links TRBV6-6 to TRBJ2-1, with 11 positions matching TRBD2. Germline V lookup: CDR1 MNHNY, CDR2 SVGAGI (reference sequence). The length of the CDR3 is 16 residues. Trimming took 5 bases from V and 6 from J; bases not matched to a gene: 9. CDR3 coding DNA: TGTGCCAGCAGTCTTGGACTAGCGGGTACGGGCAATGAGCAGTTCTTC. It specifies CASSLGLAGTGNEQFF.

The rearrangement uses TRBV28 and TRBJ1-1; 7 nucleotides align to TRBD1. The V gene's germline CDR1 is MDHEN and CDR2 SYDVKM. The junction had 9 bases not matched to a gene; V was cut back by 5 bases and J by 6 bases. This CDR3 has 14 residues. CDR3: CASSDRVEVAEAFF. Written as DNA, the CDR3 is TGTGCCAGCAGTGACAGGGTCGAAGTAGCTGAAGCTTTCTTT.

The chain couples TRBV6-1 to TRBJ1-1; D possibly corresponds to TRBD1 (6 bases). Looked up from germline, CDR1 is MNHNS and CDR2 is SASEGT. CDR3 length: 16 amino acids. Trimming cost V 3 bases and J 5 bases, with 19 bases left between them. The DNA of the CDR3 is TGTGCCAGCAGTGATCTTATGACAGGCAGTGGGACTGAAGCTTTCTTT. Translation gives CASSDLMTGSGTEAFF.

The genes are TRBV4-2 and TRBJ1-1; D gene unclear. Germline values: CDR1 LGHNA, CDR2 YNFKEQ. The CDR3 sequence is 14 residues long. V lost 0 bases to trimming and J lost 0 bases, with 5 bases between them. The CDR3 reads CASSQDLLNTEAFF. Written as DNA, the CDR3 is TGTGCCAGCAGCCAAGATCTTCTGAACACTGAAGCTTTCTTT.

The chain has TRBV7-8 and TRBJ1-2; 8 nucleotides align to TRBD1. This CDR3 contains 14 residues. Germline CDR1 and CDR2: SGHVS and FQNEAQ. With 3 bases clipped from V and 10 bases from J, the junction kept 10 bases outside the gene matches. The CDR3 DNA follows: TGTGCCAGCAGCTTGGGACAGGCACGCGGGGACTACACCTTC. Its translation is CASSLGQARGDYTF.

The V gene is TRBV5-6, the J gene TRBJ1-5; possibly TRBD1 for D (5 bases). CDR1 SGHDT and CDR2 YYEEEE come from the germline V gene. The germline V and J ends were trimmed by 1 base and 3 bases, with 11 bases remaining between them. The CDR3 length is 15 residues. The CDR3 region has the DNA TGTGCCAGCAGCTTGACCGGGGGGTACAATCAGCCCCAGCATTTT. Translated: CASSLTGGYNQPQHF.

This rearrangement joins TRBV5-1 to TRBJ2-2, with 7 positions matching TRBD1. J lost 9 bases, V lost 7 bases, and 12 bases had no gene match. The length of the CDR3 is 14 residues. The germline gives CDR1 SGHRS, CDR2 YFSETQ. In nucleotides, the CDR3 is TGCGCCAGCCGGATCCGACAGGGTTGGAGGGAGCTGTTTTTT. This translates into CASRIRQGWRELFF. The full variable domain, its missing parts supplied by reference TRBV5-1 and TRBJ2-2, is KAGVTQTPRYLIKTRGQQVTLSCSPISGHRSVSWYQQTPGQGLQFLFEYFSETQRNKGNFPGRFSGRQFSNSRSEMNVSTLELGDSALYLCASRIRQGWRELFFGEGSRLTVL.

The V call is TRBV6-6, the J call TRBJ1-6; the D is unclear. CDR1 and CDR2 (germline): MNHNY, SVGAGI (reference sequence). Trimming removed 5 bases at V and 2 bases at J, with 16 bases between. This CDR3 contains 17 residues. In DNA form, the CDR3 reads TGTGCCAGCAGTCGCAGCCCCCGGAGGGCCTATAATTCACCCCTCCACTTT. It translates to CASSRSPRRAYNSPLHF.

This clone showed up just once. The genes are TRBV5-1 and TRBJ1-1, with 8 bases matching TRBD1. The CDR3 has 16 amino acids. Germline V gene data show CDR1 as SGHRS and CDR2 as YFSETQ. After removal of 4 bases from V and 5 bases from J, the junction contained 13 bases not matched to a gene. The CDR3 is CASSPQVTGVRTEAFF. The CDR3, as DNA: TGCGCCAGCAGCCCCCAGGTGACAGGGGTCCGTACTGAAGCTTTCTTT.

The chain uses TRBV28 and TRBJ2-1; TRBD2 aligns across 11 bases. The V gene's germline CDR1 is MDHEN and CDR2 SYDVKM. J was trimmed by 7 bases and V by 4 bases; bases with no gene match: 18. The CDR3 extends over 19 amino acids. As DNA, the CDR3 is TGTGCCAGCAGTTCCCCTTTGACTAGCGGGATCTCCCGCGGGAATGAGCAGTTCTTC. Its protein product is CASSSPLTSGISRGNEQFF.

The chain employs TRBV11-2 and TRBJ2-7, with TRBD2 as a possible D gene (5 bases). V was pared by 0 bases and J by 4 bases, with 7 bases between. Germline V gene sequence: CDR1 SGHAT, CDR2 FQNNGV. The CDR3 loop spans 13 amino acids. CDR3 bases: TGTGCCAGCAGCTTAGACAGGACTTACGAGCAGTACTTC. The encoded protein is CASSLDRTYEQYF.

V is TRBV7-3 and J is TRBJ2-3; 7 bases map to TRBD1. J gave up 1 base and V 4 bases, and 2 bases lay outside the gene matches. The CDR3 loop spans 14 amino acids. CDR1 SGHTA and CDR2 FQGTGA come from the germline V gene. DNA for the CDR3: TGTGCCAGCAGCTCCGGACAGGGCACAGATACGCAGTATTTT. Translated, it gives CASSSGQGTDTQYF.

The chain carries TRBV19 and TRBJ1-1; 7 bases match TRBD1. Unmatched junction bases numbered 20, after V lost 0 bases and J lost 4 bases. Germline assignment: CDR1 LNHDA and CDR2 SQIVND (reference sequence). This CDR3 contains 20 residues. In DNA form, the CDR3 reads TGTGCCAGTAGTATAGATCACCTAGCAGGGGGTCGCCGGGAGGGCACTGAAGCTTTCTTT. Translating it yields CASSIDHLAGGRREGTEAFF.

J is TRBJ2-2 and V is TRBV6-5; TRBD1 aligns across 7 bases. The germline V gene has CDR1 MNHEY and CDR2 SVGAGI. The length of the CDR3 is 15 residues. Losses at the gene ends were 6 bases for V and 1 base for J; bases not matched to a gene: 5. The CDR3 here is CASREDRRNTGELFF. Here the CDR3 DNA reads TGTGCCAGCAGAGAGGACAGGAGGAACACCGGGGAGCTGTTTTTT.

V gene TRBV28 combines with J gene TRBJ1-2; D is possibly TRBD1 (6 bases). Germline V lookup: CDR1 MDHEN, CDR2 SYDVKM. Trimming removed 4 bases from V and 4 bases from J, with 16 bases in between. The CDR3 loop spans 15 amino acids. As DNA, the CDR3 is TGTGCCAGCAGTTCCCACAGGGAAGTCGGCTATGGCTACACCTTC. Its translation: CASSSHREVGYGYTF.

The V gene is TRBV28, the J gene TRBJ1-4; 7 nucleotides align to TRBD1. This CDR3 spans 18 amino acids. Trimming at V came to 6 bases and at J to 2 bases, leaving 15 bases not matched to a gene. Per germline, CDR1 MDHEN and CDR2 SYDVKM. The CDR3, as DNA: TGTGCCAGCAGCCCCGGGACAGAGTCTTGGGTGACTAATGAAAAACTGTTTTTT. Translating gives CASSPGTESWVTNEKLFF. Supplemented by reference TRBV28 and TRBJ1-4, the full variable domain reads DVKVTQSSRYLVKRTGEKVFLECVQDMDHENMFWYRQDPGLGLRLIYFSYDVKMKEKGDIPEGYSVSREKKERFSLILESASTNQTSMYLCASSPGTESWVTNEKLFFGSGTQLSVL.

This clone appeared a few times. The V and J genes are TRBV7-9 and TRBJ2-7; the match to TRBD1 covers 8 bases. Germline lookup yields CDR1 SEHNR and CDR2 FQNEAQ (reference sequence). The CDR3 has 14 amino acids. The V gene end was trimmed by 5 bases and the J gene end by 3 bases; junction bases not matched to a gene: 6. CDR3: CASSPRQGFYEQYF. In DNA form, the CDR3 reads TGTGCCAGCAGCCCCCGACAGGGGTTCTACGAGCAGTACTTC.